This T cell receptor (beta chain) was recovered during a study of blood T cell repertoires in COVID-19 (dated by TCRdb to 2020 to 2021). For the wider study: Samples covering the acute and convalescent phases of COVID-19 were provided by collaborators in the United States, Italy and Spain. The material from the prospective study consisted of cDNA or gDNA derived from T cells, B-cell-depleted T cells, or PBMCs. Deeply sampled blood TCRbeta repertoires from subjects exposed to, actively infected with, or recovered from COVID-19 were included in the dataset. The repertoires were released in a freely available public database intended as a resource for research on the immune response to SARS-CoV-2. Samples were obtained from the ongoing ImmuneRACE study (first 160 participants) and from about 1,300 subjects provided by 6 global collaborators. A de-identified subject ID, COVID-19 status, age in years and sex were almost always included in the sample metadata. Where HLA class I and class II types were available, the types were taken from metadata supplied by the sample provider, not from assay-based typing. Overall study results and their limits: How much clinical and demographic metadata was included differed by source and by participant, and the metadata was provided uncurated.

The CDR3 runs 12 residues from the cysteine to the phenylalanine. The only DNA kept is the CDR3, 36 bases in frame from the first base. The immunoSEQ Assay, a bias-controlled multiplex PCR, was used to amplify TCRbeta CDR3 regions from genomic DNA. Turning to the authors' computational methods: Within the assay, amplification of reference gene primers was used to estimate how many nucleated cells each sample contained. To quantify the absolute abundance of each unique TCRbeta CDR3 rearrangement, sequence reads were collapsed and filtered. Productive Simpson clonality was computed per sample as the square root of Simpson's diversity index over productive rearrangements. Sourced from immuneACCESS, this table was stored by TCRdb with only in-frame sequences that have V and J called. A share of the clones is absent; for the studies checked, an unresolved V gene accounts for under half, and the remainder has no known explanation. The DNA was the basis for D and trimming; V, J and clone size are from that table. Within this sample are roughly 180,000 clones, with roughly 88% of them counted one time only. The ten largest account for around 7% of the sample.

One collaborating source in Seattle enrolled patients during active infection and followed them longitudinally through the course of disease. Collaborating institutions collected whole blood in K2EDTA tubes following their own protocols. For TCRbeta analysis, collaborators shipped samples as frozen whole blood, isolated PBMCs, or DNA extracted from either of those sample types. A word on this clone: The antigen it recognizes is unknown. Base-call qualities are not available, and no considerably larger clone is one nucleotide away.

Sequencing was carried out using peripheral blood. The chain is encoded by TRBV21-1 joined to TRBJ1-1. TRBV21-1 is deemed a pseudogene. The TCR originated in a man older than 75 with COVID-19, enrolled during active disease. For the CDR3, the sequence is CARAPGSPEAFF. The bases are TGTGCCAGGGCACCCGGGTCTCCTGAAGCTTTCTTT.